This T cell receptor (beta chain) was found in a study of blood T cell repertoires in COVID-19 (dated by TCRdb to 2020 to 2021). Broadly, across the study: Samples from collaborators originated in the United States, Italy and Spain and spanned both the acute and convalescent phases of COVID-19. The prospective study material was composed of cDNA or gDNA derived from T cells, B-cell-depleted T cells, or PBMCs. Where HLA class I and class II types were available, the types were taken from metadata supplied by the sample provider, not from assay-based typing. Sample metadata almost always included a de-identified subject ID, COVID-19 status, age in years and sex. A freely available public database, intended as a resource for researchers studying the immune response to SARS-CoV-2, is where the repertoires were released. The samples were drawn from the first 160 participants of the ongoing ImmuneRACE study and from roughly 1,300 subjects provided by 6 global collaborators. Deeply sampled blood TCRbeta repertoires from subjects exposed to, actively infected with, or recovered from COVID-19 were included in the dataset. The research as a whole found: How much clinical and demographic metadata was included differed by source and by participant, and the metadata was provided uncurated.

TCRbeta CDR3 regions were amplified from genomic DNA using the immunoSEQ Assay, a bias-controlled multiplex PCR. In the authors' own workflow: The number of nucleated cells in each sample was estimated by amplification of reference gene primers within the assay. To quantify the absolute abundance of each unique TCRbeta CDR3 rearrangement, sequence reads were collapsed and filtered. For each sample, productive Simpson clonality was calculated by taking the square root of Simpson's diversity index across productive rearrangements. As stored in TCRdb, this immuneACCESS dataset retains in-frame rearrangements with V and J assigned. A fraction of the clones does not appear; measured against another copy, unresolved V genes explain less than half of the discrepancy, and the remainder lacks a known reason. V and J calls plus clone size are reproduced from that table; the DNA served to infer D and trimming. Within this sample are under 250,000 clones, with about 83% of them counted one time only. More than 4.5% of the sample is held by the ten biggest clonotypes.

In the prospective study, participants were about 18 to 100 years old, resided in about two dozen geographic areas of the United States, and were enrolled through a virtual design. In the prospective study, cohorts were assigned on the basis of participant-reported clinical history obtained from a screening survey and a study questionnaire. A participant counted as exposed if, within 2 weeks of entering the study, that participant had been in contact with someone who had a PCR-confirmed or clinician-diagnosed COVID-19 case. In the prospective study, mobile phlebotomists collected whole blood, serum and a nasopharyngeal or oropharyngeal swab from each participant. Additional blood draws and questionnaires over an approximately two-month period could optionally be provided by prospective study participants. Blood samples from the prospective study were shipped frozen or at room temperature prior to DNA extraction.

This clone was found once. What this receptor recognizes is not known. No much larger clone exists at a distance of one base, and base qualities are not known. The germline V and J ends show losses of 1 base and 8 bases respectively, and no gene match explains 2 bases of the junction. From cysteine to phenylalanine, the CDR3 is 14 amino acids long. Solely the CDR3 DNA is kept, with 42 bases framed from the first base. The germline V gene (reference sequence) provides CDR1 GTSNPN and CDR2 SVGIG. The chain links TRBV30 with TRBJ1-6, with 10 bases in between that match TRBD1. Sequencing was done on a sample of PBMCs or T cells enriched from blood (not recorded which). The TCR originated in a woman aged 50 to 60 who had been exposed to COVID-19. The CDR3 loop reads CAWSAGTGDSPLHF. The nucleotide sequence reads TGTGCCTGGAGTGCCGGGACAGGGGATTCACCCCTCCACTTT. Extended through the reference TRBV30 and TRBJ1-6 proteins, this CDR3 yields the full variable domain: SQTIHQWPATLVQPVGSPLSLECTVEGTSNPNLYWYRQAAGRGLQLLFYSVGIGQISSEVPQNLSASRPQDRQFILSSKKLLLSDSGFYLCAWSAGTGDSPLHFGNGTRLTVT.